These 29 T cell receptor beta chains were sequenced from one sample in a study of T cells in tuberculosis (dated by TCRdb to about 2018). Receptor libraries were prepared by the immunoSEQ multiplex PCR assay. Entries here come from immuneACCESS through TCRdb and include only in-frame sequences with V and J called. Some clones fail to appear in such tables; in the studies checked, an unresolved V gene covers under half of the shortfall, and the cause of the remainder is unknown. This sample holds more than 35,000 clones; about 95% were observed only once. The ten biggest clones cover less than 9.5% of the sample. Sequencing was done on a sample of PBMCs. The receptors were gathered from a donor between 10 and 35 years old with latent tuberculosis or without tuberculosis infection.

The chain is built from TRBV12-5 and TRBJ2-7, with 13 positions matching TRBD2. CDR1 and CDR2 (germline): LGHNT, FRNRAP. V gave up 2 bases and J gave up 1 base; unmatched junction bases: 8. The CDR3 is 18 residues long. CDR3 region: CASGLPMGLAGFSYEQYF. The DNA of the CDR3 is TGTGCTAGTGGTTTGCCCATGGGACTAGCGGGATTTTCCTACGAGCAGTACTTC. The whole variable domain, filled in from reference TRBV12-5 and TRBJ2-7, reads DARVTQTPRHKVTEMGQEVTMRCQPILGHNTVFWYRQTMMQGLELLAYFRNRAPLDDSGMPKDRFSAEMPDATLATLKIQPSEPRDSAVYFCASGLPMGLAGFSYEQYFGPGTRLTVT.

The CDR3 coding sequence is TGTGCCAGCAGCGCACAGTTGAGCTCCTACGAGCAGTACTTC. Its translation: CASSAQLSSYEQYF. This chain links TRBV9 with TRBJ2-7, with D hard to call. This CDR3 is 14 amino acids long. Trimming removed 3 bases at V and 0 bases at J, with 10 bases between. Germline-derived CDR1 and CDR2 are SGDLS and YYNGEE.

The chain links TRBV5-1 to TRBJ2-1; 11 nucleotides align to TRBD1. The CDR3 has 14 amino acids. Germline V gene data show CDR1 as SGHRS and CDR2 as YFSETQ. Germline trimming cut 3 bases from V and 6 bases from J; bases unmatched to any gene: 2. The DNA of the CDR3 is TGCGCCAGCAGCTCGGGGACAGGGGGCAATGAGCAGTTCTTC. This codes for CASSSGTGGNEQFF.

This chain connects TRBV15 to TRBJ1-1; 7 bases match TRBD1. The CDR3 covers 16 residues. The germline gives CDR1 LNHNV, CDR2 YYDKDF (reference sequence). J lost 0 bases, V lost 5 bases, and 9 bases had no gene match. The DNA of the CDR3 is TGTGCCACCAGCCCAAGATTAGACAGGGTGAACACTGAAGCTTTCTTT. Translation gives CATSPRLDRVNTEAFF.

The chain is built from TRBV7-9 and TRBJ2-1; D unclear. The CDR3 has 14 amino acids. In germline, CDR1 is SEHNR, CDR2 FQNEAQ (reference sequence). V was pared by 2 bases and J by 2 bases, with 7 bases between. CDR3 region: CASSLSQTYNEQFF. The CDR3 bases are TGTGCCAGCAGCTTAAGTCAGACCTACAATGAGCAGTTCTTC. Using reference TRBV7-9 and TRBJ2-1 for the parts outside the CDR3, the full variable domain is DTGVSQNPRHKITKRGQNVTFRCDPISEHNRLYWYRQTLGQGPEFLTYFQNEAQLEKSRLLSDRFSAERPKGSFSTLEIQRTEQGDSAMYLCASSLSQTYNEQFFGPGTRLTVL.

This CDR3 is CASSLAARAHGYTF. The CDR3 DNA reads TGTGCCAGCAGCTTGGCCGCCAGGGCCCATGGCTACACCTTC. This chain links TRBV5-4 with TRBJ1-2; the D gene is possibly TRBD1 (5 bases). From germline, CDR1 is SGHNT and CDR2 YYREEE (reference sequence). The V and J ends lost 0 bases and 6 bases respectively, with 12 bases between them. There are 14 residues in the CDR3.

The genes are TRBV6-1 and TRBJ2-7, with 8 bases that match TRBD1. The germline gives CDR1 MNHNS, CDR2 SASEGT. The CDR3 has 15 residues. The V segment lost 6 bases and the J segment 0 bases; nucleotides outside the gene matches: 7. The CDR3 bases are TGTGCCAGCAGCCGACAGGGGTTTCCCTCCTACGAGCAGTACTTC. Encoded protein: CASSRQGFPSYEQYF.

The CDR3 sequence is CSEWGQGATEQFF. CDR3 in DNA: TGCAGCGAATGGGGGCAGGGGGCTACTGAGCAGTTCTTC. V and J are TRBV29-1 and TRBJ2-1, with 8 bases identical to TRBD1. From germline, CDR1 is SQVTM and CDR2 ANQGSEA. This CDR3 is built from 13 residues. The V and J ends lost 7 bases and 9 bases, in that order; junction bases with no gene match: 11.

This clone occurred once. V usage is TRBV18 and J usage is TRBJ1-2, with no clear D. V lost 3 bases and J lost 4, with 15 bases in between. CDR1 is KGHSH, CDR2 LQKENI, per germline. The CDR3 runs 15 residues. This CDR3 reads CASSPSSETFYGYTF. DNA of the CDR3: TGTGCCAGCTCACCCTCCAGCGAAACTTTCTATGGCTACACCTTC.

The chain uses TRBV30 and TRBJ1-2; 10 bases agree with TRBD1. This CDR3 has 14 amino acids. Per germline, CDR1 GTSNPN and CDR2 SVGIG (reference sequence). V lost 1 base and J lost 10; bases outside the gene matches: 9. The CDR3 protein is CAWSAVGTGDFYTF. The CDR3 DNA reads as TGTGCCTGGAGTGCCGTAGGGACAGGGGACTTCTACACCTTC.

This rearrangement joins TRBV7-2 to TRBJ2-2; 9 nucleotides agree with TRBD1. Germline loops: CDR1 SGHTA, CDR2 FQGNSA. This CDR3 is 15 amino acids long. With 4 bases clipped from V and 7 bases from J, the junction kept 7 bases outside the gene matches. CDR3 sequence reads: CASSSPTGGGGELFF. DNA for the CDR3: TGTGCCAGCAGCTCGCCGACAGGGGGAGGCGGGGAGCTGTTTTTT.

The chain links TRBV15 to TRBJ2-1; no clear D gene. V gave up 1 base and J gave up 5 bases, with 9 bases separating them. Germline-derived CDR1 and CDR2 are LNHNV and YYDKDF (reference sequence). The CDR3 sequence is 14 residues long. CDR3 sequence (DNA): TGTGCCACCAGCAGAGCCGACTTGGACAATGAGCAGTTCTTC. Translating it yields CATSRADLDNEQFF.

The rearrangement uses TRBV6-5 and TRBJ1-2; 8 nucleotides agree with TRBD1. Germline lookup yields CDR1 MNHEY and CDR2 SVGAGI. V gave up 6 bases and J gave up 2 bases; unmatched junction bases: 5. CDR3 length: 14 residues. The CDR3 here is CASRDRDKNYGYTF. The CDR3 DNA reads TGTGCCAGCAGGGACAGGGACAAAAACTATGGCTACACCTTC.

The V gene is TRBV5-1, the J gene TRBJ1-1, with TRBD1 as a possible D gene (5 bases). Germline CDR1 SGHRS, CDR2 YFSETQ. This CDR3 comprises 17 residues. V was pared by 3 bases and J by 2 bases, with 20 bases between. The chain's CDR3 is CASSSLRDSQTNTEAFF. In DNA form, the CDR3 reads TGCGCCAGCAGCTCCTTAAGAGACAGCCAAACCAACACTGAAGCTTTCTTT.

The rearrangement uses TRBV19 and TRBJ2-3; perhaps TRBD1 as D (6 bases). V was clipped by 5 bases and J by 1 base, with 13 bases between them. Germline CDR1 is LNHDA and CDR2 is SQIVND (reference sequence). CDR3 size: 15 residues. The CDR3 DNA reads as TGTGCCAGTAGTCGGATCCGACAGGGCACAGATACGCAGTATTTT. It yields the protein CASSRIRQGTDTQYF.

The V gene is TRBV11-3, the J gene TRBJ2-1; TRBD1 matches at 7 bases. The CDR3 has 15 residues. The V segment lost 5 bases and the J segment 1 base; nucleotides outside the gene matches: 5. In germline, CDR1 is SGHNT, CDR2 YENEEA. CDR3 nucleotides: TGTGCCAGCAGCCCAGACAGGGCTTCCTACAATGAGCAGTTCTTC. This encodes CASSPDRASYNEQFF.

The chain is built from TRBV19 and TRBJ2-1; possible D gene TRBD2, 5 bases. CDR1 and CDR2 from the germline V gene are LNHDA and SQIVND (reference sequence). Deletions cut 5 bases from V and 7 bases from J, with 15 bases between. The CDR3 has 14 amino acids. The DNA of the CDR3 is TGTGCCAGTAGTTTGACTATTCCGCCAAATGAGCAGTTCTTC. This codes for CASSLTIPPNEQFF.

This clone was picked up one time. This chain uses TRBV5-1 with TRBJ1-1; 7 bases agree with TRBD1. Trimming removed 0 bases from V and 4 bases from J; junction bases left unmatched: 0. Germline-derived CDR1 and CDR2 are SGHRS and YFSETQ. The CDR3 totals 13 residues. DNA for the CDR3: TGCGCCAGCAGCTTGGACAGGGGCACTGAAGCTTTCTTT. It codes for CASSLDRGTEAFF.

The chain joins TRBV25-1 to TRBJ2-2; 7 positions agree with TRBD1. The trim removed 3 bases at V and 4 bases at J, leaving 8 bases unmatched. The CDR3 loop spans 16 amino acids. Germline CDR1 MGHDK, CDR2 SYGVNS. The CDR3 DNA sequence: TGTGCCAGCAGTGATGATAAGGGACAGAGCACCGGGGAGCTGTTTTTT. Translating it yields CASSDDKGQSTGELFF.

The chain recombines TRBV5-1 with TRBJ2-3, with D perhaps matching TRBD1 (6 bases). The length of the CDR3 is 13 residues. Germline V gives CDR1 SGHRS, CDR2 YFSETQ. Trimming left V 4 bases short and J 2 bases short, with 8 bases between. In DNA form, the CDR3 reads TGCGCCAGCAGCCGGGACACCACAGATACGCAGTATTTT. Translating it yields CASSRDTTDTQYF.

The chain carries TRBV7-2 and TRBJ1-3; possible D gene TRBD1, 5 bases. Looked up from germline, CDR1 is SGHTA and CDR2 is FQGNSA. Trimming took off 8 bases at V and 0 bases at J, with 11 bases between the two ends. The CDR3 spans 14 residues. The CDR3 loop is CASRDSSSGNTIYF. The CDR3 DNA follows: TGTGCCAGCCGGGACTCCAGCTCTGGAAACACCATATATTTT.

The gene calls are TRBV29-1 and TRBJ2-1; TRBD2 aligns across 9 bases. CDR1 and CDR2 (germline): SQVTM, ANQGSEA. The ends lost 4 bases at V and 9 bases at J; junction bases unmatched: 10. The CDR3 spans 14 residues. As DNA, the CDR3 is TGCAGCGTTGGTCGGGCGGGAGGGCCGGGTGAGCAGTTCTTC. Protein sequence: CSVGRAGGPGEQFF.

This clone was observed once. V gene TRBV9 combines with J gene TRBJ2-3; 8 nucleotides match TRBD2. This CDR3 has 16 residues. Trimming at V came to 0 bases and at J to 5 bases, leaving 8 bases not matched to a gene. Germline assignment: CDR1 SGDLS and CDR2 YYNGEE. In DNA form, the CDR3 reads TGTGCCAGCAGCGTAGCCTTTAGCGGGGCCAGAGATACGCAGTATTTT. Protein sequence: CASSVAFSGARDTQYF.

The V and J genes are TRBV19 and TRBJ1-3; the D is unclear. The CDR3 runs to 14 residues. V was cut by 6 bases and J by 0 bases, with 9 bases left in between. CDR1 is LNHDA, CDR2 SQIVND, per germline (reference sequence). The CDR3 DNA is TGTGCCAGTAGGGAGAGGAGCTCTGGAAACACCATATATTTT. Translating gives CASRERSSGNTIYF.

This clone showed up just once. The V and J genes are TRBV30 and TRBJ1-1; TRBD1 matches at 8 bases. Per the germline V gene, CDR1 is GTSNPN and CDR2 is SVGIG (reference sequence). The CDR3 covers 17 residues. Unmatched junction bases numbered 14, after V lost 2 bases and J lost 3 bases. The CDR3 bases are TGTGCCTGGAGTACGAGCAGGGGGCGGTTGAGGGACACTGAAGCTTTCTTT. Its protein product is CAWSTSRGRLRDTEAFF.

The V and J genes are TRBV19 and TRBJ1-1; unclear D gene. CDR1 LNHDA and CDR2 SQIVND come from the germline V gene (reference sequence). Trimming stripped 2 bases from V and 0 bases from J, with 10 bases between. This CDR3 has 15 amino acids. The DNA for the CDR3 is TGTGCCAGTAGTATACCGGGGATTTTGAACACTGAAGCTTTCTTT. Protein product: CASSIPGILNTEAFF.

The chain employs TRBV5-4 and TRBJ2-7, with 8 bases aligning to TRBD1. Losses at the gene ends were 4 bases for V and 0 bases for J; bases not matched to a gene: 12. The germline CDR1 and CDR2 sequences are SGHNT and YYREEE (reference sequence). The CDR3 has 17 amino acids. CDR3 loop: CASSRWTGHLSSYEQYF. DNA for the CDR3: TGTGCCAGCAGCCGTTGGACAGGGCACTTAAGCTCCTACGAGCAGTACTTC. The whole variable domain, filled in from reference TRBV5-4 and TRBJ2-7, reads ETGVTQSPTHLIKTRGQQVTLRCSSQSGHNTVSWYQQALGQGPQFIFQYYREEENGRGNFPPRFSGLQFPNYSSELNVNALELDDSALYLCASSRWTGHLSSYEQYFGPGTRLTVT.

This chain links TRBV5-6 with TRBJ1-1; the D gene is possibly TRBD1 (5 bases). The germline CDR1 and CDR2 sequences are SGHDT and YYEEEE. The ends were cut back, 1 base at V and 0 bases at J, with 13 bases in the middle. The CDR3 is made up of 16 amino acids. The CDR3 sequence: CASSLYLRALNTEAFF. CDR3 sequence (DNA): TGTGCCAGCAGCTTGTATCTCAGGGCCTTGAACACTGAAGCTTTCTTT.

The gene calls are TRBV6-5 and TRBJ2-5; 10 bases are shared with TRBD1. Gene TRBJ2-7 matches the end of the DNA better, so the J call may be wrong. Germline CDR1 reads MNHEY; CDR2 reads SVGAGI. CDR3 length: 15 amino acids. The chain's CDR3 is CASSKDRGTTYEQYF. In DNA form, the CDR3 reads TGTGCCAGCAGTAAGGACAGGGGGACTACTTACGAGCAGTACTTC.